This is a list of T cell receptor beta chains from one sample in a study of OX40 agonist ivuxolimab in advanced cancers. TCRdb's table, derived via immunoSEQ multiplex PCR, lists solely in-frame clones and lacks some. The table includes 52,000 or so clones, approximately 80% detected once. Specimen: CD4+ or CD8+ T cells sorted from blood, collected in a trial of the OX40 agonist ivuxolimab. These receptors were collected from an adult with an advanced solid tumor such as melanoma, head and neck, liver or kidney cancer. Both conserved end residues are part of each CDR3. Fields, in order: V gene, clone size, D gene, J gene, CDR3 DNA, CDR3 protein. The D gene is left open where the match is weak. Not every row has a clone size; where given, it reads once, few, many or a size class.

>TRBV6-5|NA|TRBD1|TRBJ1-6
TGTGCCAGCAGCCTCGGGACAGCCCGTAAACCCCTCCACTTT
CASSLGTARKPLHF
>TRBV4-2|NA|NA|TRBJ1-1
TGTGCCAGCAGCCCACTTGAGGGGGAAGCTTTCTTT
CASSPLEGEAFF
>TRBV11-2|once|NA|TRBJ2-4
TGTGCCAGCAGCCCCTCAGGGACTGTCCAAAACATTCAGTACTTC
CASSPSGTVQNIQYF
>TRBV10-2|NA|NA|TRBJ2-7
TGCGCCAGCAGCTCCTCGACAGGGCTGGACTACTACGAGCAGTACTTC
CASSSSTGLDYYEQYF
>TRBV6-5|few|NA|TRBJ1-6
TGTGCCAGCAGGGCAGACAGCTATAATTCACCCCTCCACTTT
CASRADSYNSPLHF
>TRBV13|few|NA|TRBJ1-2
TGTGCCAGCAGCTTACGCTGGAGAGGGAGTGGCTACACCTTC
CASSLRWRGSGYTF
>TRBV5-6|once|TRBD1|TRBJ1-2
TGTGCCAGCAGCTTGAACAGGGGTGGATCCTATGGCTACACCTTC
CASSLNRGGSYGYTF
>TRBV5-1|once|TRBD2|TRBJ2-5
TGCGCCAGCAGCTTGAAGGGACTAGATCAAGAGACCCAGTACTTC
CASSLKGLDQETQYF
>TRBV7-2|once|TRBD2|TRBJ2-7
TGTGCCAGCAGCCACCCCGGGACTAGCGGCTACGAGCAGTACTTC
CASSHPGTSGYEQYF
>TRBV29-1|NA|NA|TRBJ1-5
TGCAGCGTTGCAGGGTGGGATCAGCCCCAGCATTTT
CSVAGWDQPQHF
>TRBV6-5|NA|NA|TRBJ1-1
TGTGCCAGCAGTAACCGGACCGCACGCACTGAAGCTTTCTTT
CASSNRTARTEAFF
>TRBV6-1|NA|NA|TRBJ2-3
TGTGCCAGCGCCCGGGACACAGCAGATACGCAGTATTTT
CASARDTADTQYF
>TRBV5-6|few|TRBD1|TRBJ2-4
TGTGCCAGCACCCCCGACAGGGGAGTCTTAAACATTCAGTACTTC
CASTPDRGVLNIQYF
>TRBV5-1|NA|TRBD1|TRBJ1-6
TGCGCCAGCAGCGGATGGACAGGGCAAAGGGATTCACCCCTCCACTTT
CASSGWTGQRDSPLHF